The TCR beta chain under discussion was sequenced for a study of CD8 T cells in Susac syndrome. The CDR3 loop spans 15 amino acids. CDR1 is LNHDA and CDR2 is SQIVND in the germline V gene (reference sequence). V shed 4 bases and J 4 bases; nucleotides not matched to a gene: 9. An amount of RNA that ranged from roughly 0.45 to 1 ug was reverse transcribed with random hexamers. Multiplex immunoSEQ PCR targeted 54 Vbeta and 13 Jbeta TCR beta segments. MiXCR was run by TCRdb on the immunoSEQ multiplex PCR reads, yielding one entry per CDR3 protein. The profile shows 170,000 or so distinct CDR3 sequences, roughly 96% of them singletons. This clonotype was seen only once. TEMRA cells were FACS-enriched, with CD8+ and CD4+ T cells isolated negatively.

The chain uses TRBV19 and TRBJ1-1; 7 nucleotides agree with TRBD1. The sequenced sample consisted of CD8+ T cells from PBMCs. This clonotype was sampled from a human donor with multiple sclerosis. The CDR3 nucleotides read TGTGCCAGTAGTACTGACGCGGGACAGATCACTGAAGCTTTCTTT. This gives the protein CASSTDAGQITEAFF.